This T cell receptor (beta chain) was captured in a study of blood T cell repertoires in COVID-19. For the study at large: COVID-19 samples collected from the United States, Italy and Spain covered acute and convalescent phases. From T cells, B-cell-depleted T cells, or PBMCs came the material, which was cDNA or gDNA.

In the source study's methods: Reference gene primer amplification gave estimated nucleated cell counts. Generated by immunoSEQ multiplex PCR, the TCRdb table keeps only in-frame clones and is missing some. V and J calls and clone size come straight from that table; D and trimming were deduced from the DNA. The sample consists of about 100,000 clones, more than 70% of them appearing once. The CDR3 has 16 amino acids. Per the germline V gene, CDR1 is MDHEN and CDR2 is SYDVKM. V shed 7 bases and J shed 4 bases, with 22 bases lying between them. This chain uses TRBV28 with TRBJ1-2, with D perhaps matching TRBD1 (5 bases). The clonotype comes from a human donor in a cohort sampled during active COVID-19. Sequencing was carried out using peripheral blood. The CDR3 region is CASTGTGAGISYGYTF. The CDR3 DNA reads TGTGCCAGCACCGGGACTGGGGCCGGGATAAGCTATGGCTACACCTTC.